This TCR beta chain was documented in a study of technical replicates of blood from a handful of donors. Repertoires were generated with immunoSEQ multiplex PCR, while TCRdb's copy carries only in-frame clones and drops some. The table lists 65,000 to 85,000 clones, approximately 96% of them singletons. Between the trimmed V and J ends, which lost 6 bases and 7 bases, there was a span of 13 bases. Germline-derived CDR1 and CDR2 are SGHVS and FQNEAQ. This CDR3 contains 13 residues. The chain combines TRBV7-8 with TRBJ2-4, with D tentatively TRBD2 (5 bases). What was sequenced was T cells isolated from PBMCs. This clonotype was sampled from a human donor in good health. CDR3: CASSSADDNIQYF. CDR3 nucleotides: TGTGCCAGCAGTAGCGCCGATGACAACATTCAGTACTTC.